Sequencing of this TCR beta chain was carried out in a study of graft-versus-host responses after intestinal transplantation. Profiled with immunoSEQ multiplex PCR; TCRdb holds only in-frame clones, not every one. The data show 75,000 to 95,000 clones, 90% to 95% seen once. As for this clone: Its antigen is unknown.

General study findings and limits: Among circulating GvH clones, peak levels were associated with early post-transplant declines in HvG clones.

The CDR3 is 15 residues long. The V gene's germline CDR1 is MNHEY and CDR2 SVGAGI. V lost 3 bases and J lost 2; bases outside the gene matches: 2. This material consisted of unstimulated CD8+ T cells sorted from spleen or lymph node cells, taken before intestinal transplant. The chain uses TRBV6-5 and TRBJ2-7; 12 nucleotides line up with TRBD2. The sequence was collected from a human donor who received an intestinal transplant. The CDR3 spells CASSYLAGGTYEQYF. For the CDR3, the DNA is TGTGCCAGCAGTTATCTAGCGGGGGGGACCTACGAGCAGTACTTC.